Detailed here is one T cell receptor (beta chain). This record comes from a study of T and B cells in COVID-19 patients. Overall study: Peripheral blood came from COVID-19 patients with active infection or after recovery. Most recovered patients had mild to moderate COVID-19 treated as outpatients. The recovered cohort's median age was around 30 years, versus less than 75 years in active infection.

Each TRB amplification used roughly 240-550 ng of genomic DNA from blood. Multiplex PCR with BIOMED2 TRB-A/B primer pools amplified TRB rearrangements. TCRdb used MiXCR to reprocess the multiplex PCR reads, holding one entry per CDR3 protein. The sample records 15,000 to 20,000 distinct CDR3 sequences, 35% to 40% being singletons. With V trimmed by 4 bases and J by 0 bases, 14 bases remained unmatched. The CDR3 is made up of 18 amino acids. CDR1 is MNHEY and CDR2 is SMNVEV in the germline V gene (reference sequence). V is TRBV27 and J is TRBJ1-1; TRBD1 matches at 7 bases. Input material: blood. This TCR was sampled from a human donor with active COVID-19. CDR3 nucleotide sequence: TGTGCCAGCAGTTCAACGACAGGGTGGGGCCTGATGAACACTGAAGCTTTCTTT. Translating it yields CASSSTTGWGLMNTEAFF.